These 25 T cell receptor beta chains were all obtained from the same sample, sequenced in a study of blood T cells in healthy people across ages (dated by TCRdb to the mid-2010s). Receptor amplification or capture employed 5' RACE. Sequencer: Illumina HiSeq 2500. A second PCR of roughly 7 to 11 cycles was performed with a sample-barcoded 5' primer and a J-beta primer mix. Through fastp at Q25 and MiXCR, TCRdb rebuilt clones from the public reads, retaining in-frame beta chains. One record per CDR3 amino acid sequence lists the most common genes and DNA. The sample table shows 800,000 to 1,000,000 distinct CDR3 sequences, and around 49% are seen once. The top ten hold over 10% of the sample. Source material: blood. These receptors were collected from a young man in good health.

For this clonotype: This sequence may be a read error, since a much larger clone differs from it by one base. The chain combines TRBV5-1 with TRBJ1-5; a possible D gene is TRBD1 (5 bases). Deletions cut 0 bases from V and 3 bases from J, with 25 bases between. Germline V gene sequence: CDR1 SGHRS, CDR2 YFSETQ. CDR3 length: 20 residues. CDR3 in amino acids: CASSLEPSKGLEGNNQPQHF. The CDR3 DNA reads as TGCGCCAGCAGCTTGGAGCCGAGCAAGGGGCTGGAGGGGAACAATCAGCCCCAGCATTTT. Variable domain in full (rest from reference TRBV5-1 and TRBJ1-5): KAGVTQTPRYLIKTRGQQVTLSCSPISGHRSVSWYQQTPGQGLQFLFEYFSETQRNKGNFPGRFSGRQFSNSRSEMNVSTLELGDSALYLCASSLEPSKGLEGNNQPQHFGDGTRLSIL.

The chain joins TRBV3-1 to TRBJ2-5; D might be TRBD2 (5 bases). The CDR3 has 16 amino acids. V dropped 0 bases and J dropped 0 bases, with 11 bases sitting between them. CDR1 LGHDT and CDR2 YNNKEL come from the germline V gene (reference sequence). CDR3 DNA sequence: TGTGCCAGCAGCCAAGACATCCCGGGGAACCAAGAGACCCAGTACTTC. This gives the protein CASSQDIPGNQETQYF.

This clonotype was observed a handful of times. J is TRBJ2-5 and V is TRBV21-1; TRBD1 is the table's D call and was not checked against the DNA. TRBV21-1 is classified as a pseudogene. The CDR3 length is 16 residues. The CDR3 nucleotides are TGTGCCAGCAGCCCAAATGCGGGACAGTCGAACGAGACCCAGTACTTC. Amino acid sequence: CASSPNAGQSNETQYF.

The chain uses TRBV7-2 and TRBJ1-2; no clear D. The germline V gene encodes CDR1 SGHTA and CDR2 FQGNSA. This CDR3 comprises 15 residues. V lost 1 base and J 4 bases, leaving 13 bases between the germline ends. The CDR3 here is CASSLDPQPFYGYTF. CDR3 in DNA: TGTGCCAGCAGCTTAGACCCTCAACCGTTCTATGGCTACACCTTC.

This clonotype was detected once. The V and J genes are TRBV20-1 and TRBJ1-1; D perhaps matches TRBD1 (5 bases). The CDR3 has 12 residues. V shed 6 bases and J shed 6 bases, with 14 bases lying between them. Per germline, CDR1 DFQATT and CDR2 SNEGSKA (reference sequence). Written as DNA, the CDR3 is TGCAGTGCCCGCCGGGGGAGTGCTGAAGCTTTCTTT. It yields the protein CSARRGSAEAFF.

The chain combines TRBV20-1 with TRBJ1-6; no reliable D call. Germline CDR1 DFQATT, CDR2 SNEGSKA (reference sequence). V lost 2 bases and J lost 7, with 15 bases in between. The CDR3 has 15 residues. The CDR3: CSARRANLSNSPLHF. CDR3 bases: TGCAGTGCTAGACGGGCAAATCTGAGCAATTCACCCCTCCACTTT.

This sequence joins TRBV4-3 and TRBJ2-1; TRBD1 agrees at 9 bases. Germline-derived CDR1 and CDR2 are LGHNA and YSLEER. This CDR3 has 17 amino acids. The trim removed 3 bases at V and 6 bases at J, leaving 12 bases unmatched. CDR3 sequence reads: CASSHSTGGRGVNEQFF. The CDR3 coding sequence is TGCGCCAGCAGCCACTCAACAGGGGGCCGGGGGGTCAATGAGCAGTTCTTC.

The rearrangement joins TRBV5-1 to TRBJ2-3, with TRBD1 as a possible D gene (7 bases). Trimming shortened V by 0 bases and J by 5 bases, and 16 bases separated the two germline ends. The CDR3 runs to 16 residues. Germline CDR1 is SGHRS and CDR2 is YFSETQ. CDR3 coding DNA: TGCGCCAGCAGCTTGGAACCAGGGGGGCTTGTAGATACGCAGTATTTT. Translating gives CASSLEPGGLVDTQYF.

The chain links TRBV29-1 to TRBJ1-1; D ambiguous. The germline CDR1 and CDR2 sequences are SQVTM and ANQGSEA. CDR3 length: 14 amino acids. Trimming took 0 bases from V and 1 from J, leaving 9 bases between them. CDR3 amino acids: CSVEDLSGNTEAFF. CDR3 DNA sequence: TGCAGCGTTGAAGATCTGTCCGGGAACACTGAAGCTTTCTTT.

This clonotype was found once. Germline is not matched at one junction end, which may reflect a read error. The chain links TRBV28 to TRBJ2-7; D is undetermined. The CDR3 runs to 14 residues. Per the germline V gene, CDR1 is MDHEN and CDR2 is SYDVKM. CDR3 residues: CVSSFAGSLYEQYF. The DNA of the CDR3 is TGTGTCAGCAGTTTCGCCGGGTCCCTTTACGAGCAGTACTTC. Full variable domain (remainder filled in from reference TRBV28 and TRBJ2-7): DVKVTQSSRYLVKRTGEKVFLECVQDMDHENMFWYRQDPGLGLRLIYFSYDVKMKEKGDIPEGYSVSREKKERFSLILESASTNQTSMYLCVSSFAGSLYEQYFGPGTRLTVT.

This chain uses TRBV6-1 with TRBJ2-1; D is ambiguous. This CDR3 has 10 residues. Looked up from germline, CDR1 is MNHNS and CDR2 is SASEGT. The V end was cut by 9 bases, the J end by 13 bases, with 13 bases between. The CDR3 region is CASNTVGQFF. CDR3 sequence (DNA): TGTGCCAGTAACACGGTGGGACAGTTCTTC.

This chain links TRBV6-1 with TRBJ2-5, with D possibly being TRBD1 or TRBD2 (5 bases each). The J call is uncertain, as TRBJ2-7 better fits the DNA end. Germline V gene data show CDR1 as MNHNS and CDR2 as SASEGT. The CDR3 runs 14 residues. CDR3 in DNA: TGTGCCAGCACCGGCACGGGGCGGAGAAACGAGCAGTACTTC. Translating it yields CASTGTGRRNEQYF.

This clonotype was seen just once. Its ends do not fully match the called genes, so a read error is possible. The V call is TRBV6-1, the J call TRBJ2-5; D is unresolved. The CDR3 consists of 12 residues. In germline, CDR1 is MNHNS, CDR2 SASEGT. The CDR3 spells CAGSERRETQYF. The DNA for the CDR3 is TGTGCCGGCAGTGAACGGCGAGAGACCCAGTACTTC.

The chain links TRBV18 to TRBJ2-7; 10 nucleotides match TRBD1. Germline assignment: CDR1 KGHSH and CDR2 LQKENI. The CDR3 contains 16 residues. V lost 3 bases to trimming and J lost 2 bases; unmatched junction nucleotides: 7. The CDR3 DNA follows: TGTGCCAGCTCACCTCGTATGGGACAGGGGACCTACGAGCAGTACTTC. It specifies CASSPRMGQGTYEQYF.

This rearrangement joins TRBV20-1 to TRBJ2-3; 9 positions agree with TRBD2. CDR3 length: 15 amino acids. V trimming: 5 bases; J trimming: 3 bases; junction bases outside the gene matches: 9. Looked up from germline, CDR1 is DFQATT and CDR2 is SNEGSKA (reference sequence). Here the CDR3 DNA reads TGCAGTGCTCGACCGATAGCGGGGGCAACAGATACGCAGTATTTT. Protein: CSARPIAGATDTQYF.

The CDR3 DNA reads TGTGCCAGCAGCCAAGGTCGTGGCAGCGACGGCTACACCTTC. Translating it yields CASSQGRGSDGYTF. The chain has TRBV4-2 and TRBJ1-2; no clear D. Germline V CDR1 and CDR2: LGHNA, YNFKEQ. This CDR3 has 14 amino acids. Between the trimmed V and J ends, which lost 1 base and 8 bases, there was a span of 14 bases.

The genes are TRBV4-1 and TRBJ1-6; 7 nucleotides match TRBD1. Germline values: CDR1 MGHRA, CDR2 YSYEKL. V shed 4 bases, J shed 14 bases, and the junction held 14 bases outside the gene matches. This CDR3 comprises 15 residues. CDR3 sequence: CASSPGQATSIALHF. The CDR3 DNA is TGCGCCAGCAGCCCTGGACAGGCGACGTCTATAGCCCTCCACTTT.

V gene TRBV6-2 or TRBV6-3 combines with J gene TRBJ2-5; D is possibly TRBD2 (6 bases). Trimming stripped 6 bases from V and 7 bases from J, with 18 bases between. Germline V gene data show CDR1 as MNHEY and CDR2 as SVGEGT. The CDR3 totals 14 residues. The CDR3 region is CASRRGTPTGTQYF. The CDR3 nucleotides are TGTGCCAGCAGACGCGGGACCCCTACGGGGACCCAGTACTTC.

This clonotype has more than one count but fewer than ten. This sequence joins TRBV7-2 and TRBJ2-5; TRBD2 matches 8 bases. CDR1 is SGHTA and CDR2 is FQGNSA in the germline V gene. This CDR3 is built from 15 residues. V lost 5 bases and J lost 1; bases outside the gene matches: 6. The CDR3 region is CASSLKRGPQETQYF. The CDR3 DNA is TGTGCCAGCAGCCTGAAGCGGGGGCCCCAAGAGACCCAGTACTTC. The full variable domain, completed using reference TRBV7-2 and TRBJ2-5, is GAGVSQSPSNKVTEKGKDVELRCDPISGHTALYWYRQSLGQGLEFLIYFQGNSAPDKSGLPSDRFSAERTGGSVSTLTIQRTQQEDSAVYLCASSLKRGPQETQYFGPGTRLLVL.

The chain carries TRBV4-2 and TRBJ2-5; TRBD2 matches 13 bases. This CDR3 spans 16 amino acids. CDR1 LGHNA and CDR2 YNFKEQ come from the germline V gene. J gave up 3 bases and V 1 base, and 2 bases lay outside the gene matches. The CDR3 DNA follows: TGTGCCAGCAGCCAAGGACTAGCGGGGGGTGAAGAGACCCAGTACTTC. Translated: CASSQGLAGGEETQYF.

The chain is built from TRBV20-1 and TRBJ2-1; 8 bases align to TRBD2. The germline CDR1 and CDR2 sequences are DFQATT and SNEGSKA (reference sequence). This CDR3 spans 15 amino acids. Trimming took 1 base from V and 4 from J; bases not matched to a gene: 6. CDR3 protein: CSARAAAGVYNEQFF. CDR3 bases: TGCAGTGCTAGAGCCGCAGCGGGAGTATACAATGAGCAGTTCTTC.

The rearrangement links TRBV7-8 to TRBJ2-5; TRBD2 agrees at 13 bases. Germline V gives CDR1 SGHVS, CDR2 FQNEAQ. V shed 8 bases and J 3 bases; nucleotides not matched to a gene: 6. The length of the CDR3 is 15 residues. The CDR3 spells CASDAGLAGKETQYF. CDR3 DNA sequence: TGTGCCAGCGACGCGGGACTAGCGGGAAAAGAGACCCAGTACTTC.

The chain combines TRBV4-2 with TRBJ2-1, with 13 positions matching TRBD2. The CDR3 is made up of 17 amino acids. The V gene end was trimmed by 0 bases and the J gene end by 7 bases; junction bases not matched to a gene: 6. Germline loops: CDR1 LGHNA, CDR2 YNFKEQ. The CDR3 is CASSQDELAGGKNEQFF. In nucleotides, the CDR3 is TGTGCCAGCAGCCAAGATGAACTAGCGGGGGGGAAGAATGAGCAGTTCTTC.

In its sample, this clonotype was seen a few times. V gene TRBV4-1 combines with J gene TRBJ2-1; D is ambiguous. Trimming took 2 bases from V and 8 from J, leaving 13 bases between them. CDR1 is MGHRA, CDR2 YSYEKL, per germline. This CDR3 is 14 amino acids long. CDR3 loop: CASSQRYPRDEQFF. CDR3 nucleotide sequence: TGCGCCAGCAGCCAAAGATACCCCCGGGATGAGCAGTTCTTC.

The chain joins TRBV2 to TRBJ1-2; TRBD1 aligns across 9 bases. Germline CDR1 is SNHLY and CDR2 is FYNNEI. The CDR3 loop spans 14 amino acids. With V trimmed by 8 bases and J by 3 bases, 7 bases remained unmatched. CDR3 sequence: CASGTGYGDYGYTF. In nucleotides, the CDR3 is TGTGCCAGCGGGACAGGGTATGGGGACTATGGCTACACCTTC.